Listed below are T cell receptor beta chains from one sample, sequenced in a study of cytomegalovirus exposure and HLA in healthy donors. Libraries were prepared by immunoSEQ multiplex PCR; TCRdb keeps only in-frame clonotypes and omits some of them. The sample includes about 210,000 clones, about 80% of them seen just once. Sequencing was performed on PBMCs. All receptors come from a male donor in good health and CMV-seronegative. CDR3s include the opening cysteine and the closing phenylalanine or tryptophan. D genes are given only for firm matches. Clone size is given for some rows only: seen once, a few or many times, or a class if the clone is expanded.

v_call	clone_size	d_call	j_call	cdr3_nt	cdr3_aa
TRBV7-2	few	NA	TRBJ1-2	TGTGCCAGCAGCCCCCTGTTGGCGGACATTACGCATGGCTACACCTTC	CASSPLLADITHGYTF
TRBV9	NA	NA	TRBJ1-3	TGTGCCAGCAGCGACGAGGAAGGCCTCTCTGGAAACACCATATATTTT	CASSDEEGLSGNTIYF
TRBV2	NA	NA	TRBJ1-2	TGTGCCAGCAGCGCCGACAGGATTAACTATGGCTACACCTTC	CASSADRINYGYTF
TRBV5-3	NA	TRBD2	TRBJ2-3	TGTGCCAGAAGCTGGGGGGAGCGGGGGGGTAGCACAGATACGCAGTATTTT	CARSWGERGGSTDTQYF
TRBV6-5	NA	TRBD1	TRBJ2-3	TGTGCCATCTGGGACAGGGGCACAGATACGCAGTATTTT	CAIWDRGTDTQYF
TRBV28	NA	NA	TRBJ2-5	TGTGCCAGCAGTTTTGAAGTCGGGTTGAAGGAGACCCAGTACTTC	CASSFEVGLKETQYF
TRBV6-5	NA	TRBD1	TRBJ2-5	TGTGCCAGCACTTTTGCGGGACAGGGAGGAGAGACCCAGTACTTC	CASTFAGQGGETQYF
TRBV7-2	NA	NA	TRBJ2-7	TGTGCCAGCACCCCGAAAACAGGCTCCTACGAGCAGTACTTC	CASTPKTGSYEQYF
TRBV9	NA	TRBD2	TRBJ2-2	TGTGCCAGCAGCTCGGGGGGGAGCCGAGACACCGGGGAGCTGTTTTTT	CASSSGGSRDTGELFF
TRBV18	NA	NA	TRBJ1-1	TGTGCCAGCTCACCCTCGATGGGTCTCTTGCAGGGGCGGACTGAAGCTTTCTTT	CASSPSMGLLQGRTEAFF
TRBV11-2	NA	NA	TRBJ2-7	TGTGCCAGCAGCTTACCCGGACTATCCACCTACGAGCAGTACTTC	CASSLPGLSTYEQYF
TRBV5-4	once	TRBD1	TRBJ1-4	TGTGCCAGCAGCCCGGACAGGGTTGAAAAACTGTTTTTT	CASSPDRVEKLFF
TRBV27	NA	TRBD1	TRBJ2-1	TGTGCCAGCAGTCTAAGACAGGGGGCGGGCCCTTACAATGAGCAGTTCTTC	CASSLRQGAGPYNEQFF
TRBV19	NA	TRBD2	TRBJ2-3	TGTGCCAGTAGTATTCTAGCGGGAGGTCCAGATACGCAGTATTTT	CASSILAGGPDTQYF
TRBV2	NA	NA	TRBJ1-1	TGTGCCAGCAGTGCTACTGAAGCTTTCTTT	CASSATEAFF
TRBV2	NA	NA	TRBJ2-7	TGTGCCAGCAGTGTACTACAGGTCACCTACGAGCAGTACTTC	CASSVLQVTYEQYF
TRBV5-6	NA	NA	TRBJ2-2	TGTGCCAGCAACAAGGAGGCCGGGGAGCTGTTTTTT	CASNKEAGELFF
TRBV5-8	NA	NA	TRBJ2-5	TGTGCCAGCAGCCCGAGGGAGAGCTCGCATCTTGGAGAGACCCAGTACTTC	CASSPRESSHLGETQYF
TRBV5-1	NA	NA	TRBJ2-5	TGCGCCAGCAGCTTGGCCGGGAAGGGATACGGAGAGACCCAGTACTTC	CASSLAGKGYGETQYF
TRBV11-3	NA	NA	TRBJ2-7	TGTGCCAGCAGCTTAGGAGTACAGGGAAATAGGTACGAGCAGTACTTC	CASSLGVQGNRYEQYF
TRBV9	once	TRBD1	TRBJ1-2	TGTGCCAGCAGCGATCCCGCAGGGGGCAGAGGCTATGGCTACACCTTC	CASSDPAGGRGYGYTF
TRBV20-1	NA	NA	TRBJ2-1	TGCAGTGCTAACGCAGGAAGTGAGCAGTTCTTC	CSANAGSEQFF
TRBV6-6	NA	TRBD2	TRBJ2-3	TGTGCCAGCAGGCGGGAGGCTAGCGGGGGAGATACGCAGTATTTT	CASRREASGGDTQYF
TRBV7-9	NA	TRBD2	TRBJ2-1	TGTGCCAGCAGCTTAACGGCGGGAGGCCCCTACAATGAGCAGTTCTTC	CASSLTAGGPYNEQFF
TRBV18	NA	TRBD1	TRBJ2-1	TGTGCCAGCTCCCCAGGGGGCTGGGAGCAGTTCTTC	CASSPGGWEQFF
TRBV6-6	few	TRBD1	TRBJ1-6	TGTGCCAGCAGTTACTTTGGGACAGGGGGTTTTTCACCCCTCCACTTT	CASSYFGTGGFSPLHF
TRBV4-1	NA	TRBD1	TRBJ1-2	TGCGCCAGCAGCCAACACATCAGGGGGCGGGCCCCGGGCTCTGGCTACACCTTC	CASSQHIRGRAPGSGYTF
TRBV4-3	NA	TRBD2	TRBJ2-3	TGCGCCAGCAGCCAAGGTCTAGCGGTTTCCACAGATACGCAGTATTTT	CASSQGLAVSTDTQYF
TRBV19	NA	NA	TRBJ1-1	TGTGCCAGTACCGCGCAGGGGACGGTTCACACTGAAGCTTTCTTT	CASTAQGTVHTEAFF